This is a list of T cell receptor beta chains from one sample in a study of blood T cells in healthy people across ages. TCRdb independently ran MiXCR on the 5' RACE reads; one entry per CDR3 protein. The sample includes about 1.6 million distinct CDR3 sequences, roughly 32% of them seen just once. The sequencing sample was made of blood. Receptors were obtained from a woman in her twenties or thirties in good health. Both conserved end residues are part of each CDR3. D genes are given only for firm matches. Size tells how often a clone was seen (once, few, many) or the class of an expanded clone, and some rows leave it out.

v_call	d_call	clone_size	j_call	cdr3_aa	cdr3_nt
TRBV10-3	NA	NA	TRBJ2-1	CAISEVAGTAYNEQFF	TGTGCCATCAGTGAGGTAGCGGGGACAGCCTACAATGAGCAGTTCTTC
TRBV28	TRBD2	NA	TRBJ2-7	CASSTNLRGLAGSYEQYF	TGTGCCAGCAGCACTAACTTAAGAGGACTAGCGGGCTCCTACGAGCAGTACTTC
TRBV7-2	NA	NA	TRBJ1-1	CASSPWANTGAFF	TGTGCCAGCAGCCCGTGGGCGAACACTGGAGCTTTCTTT
TRBV6-5	NA	NA	TRBJ1-2	CASNNRAANYGYTF	TGTGCCAGCAATAACCGGGCAGCTAACTATGGCTACACCTTC
TRBV12-3/TRBV12-4	NA	NA	TRBJ2-1	CASSLVRDRPISYNEQFF	TGTGCCAGCAGTTTAGTTCGGGACCGCCCTATCTCCTACAATGAGCAGTTCTTC
TRBV7-2	NA	NA	TRBJ1-3	CASSLGGRSGNTIYF	TGTGCCAGCAGCTTGGGGGGACGCTCTGGAAACACCATATATTTT
TRBV27	NA	NA	TRBJ2-7	CASTLRVGFPYEQYF	TGTGCCAGCACGCTGAGGGTAGGGTTCCCCTACGAGCAGTACTTC
TRBV5-1	TRBD2	few	TRBJ2-3	CASSRLAGGITDTQYF	TGCGCCAGCAGCCGACTAGCGGGAGGGATCACAGATACGCAGTATTTT
TRBV29-1	TRBD2	many	TRBJ2-1	CSARLASHNEQFF	TGCAGCGCCCGACTAGCCTCCCACAATGAGCAGTTCTTC
TRBV7-3	TRBD2	NA	TRBJ2-1	CASSLTMGNGRANEQFF	TGTGCCAGCAGCTTAACGATGGGTAACGGGAGGGCCAATGAGCAGTTCTTC
TRBV27	NA	NA	TRBJ1-5	CASSLLGGRSNQPQHF	TGTGCCAGCAGTTTATTGGGGGGTCGGAGCAATCAGCCCCAGCATTTT
TRBV7-2	TRBD2	many	TRBJ2-1	CASSLRTSGPGEQFF	TGTGCCAGCAGCCTAAGGACTAGCGGGCCTGGAGAGCAGTTCTTC
TRBV20-1	TRBD1	NA	TRBJ2-7	CSARGQGVDEQYF	TGCAGTGCTAGAGGACAGGGGGTGGACGAGCAGTACTTC
TRBV6-1	NA	few	TRBJ2-7	CASSEIRTAPSYEQYF	TGTGCCAGCAGTGAAATCCGGACAGCCCCCTCCTACGAGCAGTACTTC
TRBV10-3	NA	many	TRBJ1-1	CATHLGVGTEAFF	TGTGCCACGCATTTGGGCGTTGGCACTGAAGCTTTCTTT
TRBV5-1	TRBD1	NA	TRBJ2-3	CASSLNGQGSSDTQYF	TGCGCCAGCAGCTTAAACGGACAGGGCTCTTCAGATACGCAGTATTTT
TRBV28	TRBD2	NA	TRBJ2-3	CASSSNLAGVTDTQYF	TGTGCCAGCAGTTCTAATCTAGCGGGGGTCACAGATACGCAGTATTTT
TRBV4-1	NA	once	TRBJ1-1	CASSPRQPNTEAFF	TGCGCCAGCAGTCCTCGACAGCCTAACACTGAAGCTTTCTTT
TRBV15	NA	NA	TRBJ2-7	CATSTSSTTYEQYF	TGTGCCACCAGCACAAGCTCAACAACTTACGAGCAGTACTTC
TRBV2	TRBD1	few	TRBJ2-5	CASSASTGGQETQYF	TGTGCCAGCAGTGCCTCCACAGGGGGCCAAGAGACCCAGTACTTC
TRBV21-1	NA	NA	TRBJ1-2	CARSSPRDGYTF	TGTGCCAGGTCGAGCCCCAGGGATGGCTACACCTTC
TRBV4-1	NA	few	TRBJ2-7	CASSPSGQDGEQYF	TGCGCCAGCAGCCCATCAGGGCAGGATGGCGAGCAGTACTTC
TRBV3-1	TRBD2	many	TRBJ2-7	CASSHASGTEQYF	TGTGCCAGCAGCCACGCTAGCGGGACCGAGCAGTACTTC
TRBV18	TRBD1	few	TRBJ2-7	CASSSDRVSYEQYF	TGTGCCAGCTCATCCGACAGGGTTTCCTACGAGCAGTACTTC
TRBV20-1	TRBD2	NA	TRBJ2-1	CSAHNRDTGGHEQFF	TGCAGTGCCCATAACCGGGACACGGGGGGGCACGAGCAGTTCTTC
TRBV6-1	TRBD2	few	TRBJ2-7	CASSAASGPYEQYF	TGTGCCAGCAGTGCGGCTAGCGGCCCCTACGAGCAGTACTTC
TRBV3-1	TRBD2	NA	TRBJ2-1	CASSPTAGGAKNEQFF	TGTGCCAGCAGCCCGACGGCGGGGGGGGCCAAAAATGAGCAGTTCTTC
TRBV7-6	NA	NA	TRBJ2-7	CASSLASVAAGSYEQYF	TGTGCCAGCAGCTTAGCTTCCGTAGCCGCAGGATCCTACGAGCAGTACTTC
TRBV27	NA	many	TRBJ2-5	CATGPQVETQYF	TGTGCCACGGGCCCTCAGGTAGAGACCCAGTACTTC
TRBV6-2/TRBV6-3	NA	few	TRBJ1-4	CATGTYKGLFF	TGTGCCACCGGGACTTACAAGGGGCTGTTTTTT
TRBV10-3	NA	many	TRBJ2-5	CATKTEGGTGTQYF	TGTGCCACCAAAACAGAAGGGGGAACGGGGACCCAGTACTTC
TRBV20-1	NA	NA	TRBJ2-7	CSASPPGSYEQYF	TGCAGTGCTAGTCCCCCAGGTTCCTACGAGCAGTACTTC
TRBV4-2	TRBD1	NA	TRBJ1-6	CASSQGQGGNNSPLHF	TGTGCCAGCAGCCAAGGCCAGGGGGGGAATAATTCACCCCTCCACTTT
TRBV7-8	TRBD1	NA	TRBJ1-1	CAGSRLTGGNEAFF	TGTGCCGGCAGCCGCCTTACAGGGGGCAATGAAGCTTTCTTT
TRBV11-2	TRBD2	NA	TRBJ2-1	CASSPRSGGGYNEQFF	TGTGCCAGCAGCCCCCGTTCGGGGGGGGGGTACAATGAGCAGTTCTTC
TRBV27	NA	few	TRBJ1-2	CASSIGPNYGYTF	TGTGCCAGCAGTATTGGACCTAACTATGGCTACACCTTC
TRBV2	TRBD2	NA	TRBJ2-3	CASRWASGGADTQYF	TGTGCCAGCAGATGGGCTAGCGGGGGGGCAGATACGCAGTATTTT
TRBV5-1	NA	few	TRBJ2-1	CASSLPNHNEQFF	TGCGCCAGCAGCCTGCCGAACCACAATGAGCAGTTCTTC
TRBV3-1	NA	NA	TRBJ1-6	CASSQDSVGTVLHF	TGTGCCAGCAGCCAAGATAGTGTGGGGACGGTCCTCCACTTT
TRBV20-1	NA	few	TRBJ2-3	CSGSKVAGSPDTQYF	TGCAGTGGCTCAAAGGTGGCAGGTTCTCCAGATACGCAGTATTTT